This T cell receptor (beta chain) is drawn from a study of blood T cell repertoires in COVID-19. In the study overall: Whether acute or convalescent, the COVID-19 samples came from the United States, Italy and Spain.

Authors' analysis steps: Reference gene primers were amplified, and this amplification served to estimate nucleated cell counts. Here immunoSEQ multiplex PCR was the method, and the copy in TCRdb shows in-frame clones only, minus some. The DNA was the basis for D and trimming; V, J and clone size are from that table. The data show approximately 59,000 clones, with 81% seen just once and around a third held by the top ten. V lost 0 bases to trimming and J lost 3 bases; unmatched junction nucleotides: 11. This CDR3 has 17 residues. Germline loops: CDR1 SGHTA, CDR2 FQGNSA. This clone occurred a few times.

This receptor was identified in a man between 60 and 70 years old with COVID-19, enrolled during active disease. Sequenced input: peripheral blood. The rearrangement joins TRBV7-2 to TRBJ2-7; 7 bases agree with TRBD1. The CDR3, as DNA: TGTGCCAGCAGCTTAGCGCTCCGGGACAGTCGCCTCTACGAGCAGTACTTC. Translated, it gives CASSLALRDSRLYEQYF. The full variable domain, completed using reference TRBV7-2 and TRBJ2-7, is GAGVSQSPSNKVTEKGKDVELRCDPISGHTALYWYRQSLGQGLEFLIYFQGNSAPDKSGLPSDRFSAERTGGSVSTLTIQRTQQEDSAVYLCASSLALRDSRLYEQYFGPGTRLTVT.